This T cell receptor (beta chain) appears in the sequencing data of a study of early T cells in non-severe SARS-CoV-2 infection. This clonotype was seen a handful of times. Individual cDNA molecules carried attached unique molecular identifiers. TCRdb recomputed calls from the 5' RACE reads with MiXCR, one row per CDR3 protein. The sample shows 65,000 to 80,000 distinct CDR3 sequences, less than 15% of them seen only once. CDR1 is MNHEY, CDR2 SVGAGI, per germline. The CDR3 loop spans 15 amino acids. With V trimmed by 5 bases and J by 5 bases, 6 bases remained unmatched. The genes are TRBV6-5 and TRBJ2-7, with 13 bases identical to TRBD2. The sample taken for sequencing was whole blood. The TCR sequence derives from an adult who was a healthcare worker with PCR-confirmed SARS-CoV-2 infection or an uninfected control (not recorded which). This CDR3 is CASSELAGGPDEQYF. The CDR3 DNA follows: TGTGCCAGCAGTGAACTAGCGGGAGGGCCCGACGAGCAGTACTTC.